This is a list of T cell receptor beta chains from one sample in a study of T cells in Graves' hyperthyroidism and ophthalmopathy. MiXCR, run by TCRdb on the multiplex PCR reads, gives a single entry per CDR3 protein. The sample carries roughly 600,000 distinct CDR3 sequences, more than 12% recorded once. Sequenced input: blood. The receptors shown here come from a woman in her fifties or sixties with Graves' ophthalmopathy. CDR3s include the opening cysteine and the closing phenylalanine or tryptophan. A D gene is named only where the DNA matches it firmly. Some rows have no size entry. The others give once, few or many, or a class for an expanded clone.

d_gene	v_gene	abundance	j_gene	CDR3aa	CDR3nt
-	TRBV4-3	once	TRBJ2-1	CASKDYSYNEQFF	TGCGCCAGCAAGGACTACTCCTACAATGAGCAGTTCTTC
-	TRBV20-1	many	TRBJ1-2	CSAVRDGGRYTF	TGCAGTGCGGTGAGGGATGGCGGACGCTACACCTTC
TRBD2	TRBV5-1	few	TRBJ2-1	CASSLEAGLAGEEQFF	TGCGCCAGCAGCTTGGAGGCGGGACTAGCGGGAGAAGAGCAGTTCTTC
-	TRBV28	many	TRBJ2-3	CASNPDRASADTQYF	TGTGCCAGCAATCCCGACAGGGCTAGCGCAGATACGCAGTATTTT
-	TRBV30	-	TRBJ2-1	CAWSAGTSSYNEQFF	TGTGCCTGGAGCGCTGGGACGAGCTCCTACAATGAGCAGTTCTTC
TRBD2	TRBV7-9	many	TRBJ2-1	CASSSAGSGKYNEQFF	TGTGCCAGCAGCTCCGCGGGTAGCGGGAAATACAATGAGCAGTTCTTC
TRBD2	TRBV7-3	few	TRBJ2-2	CASSLYPAGGPGTGELFF	TGTGCCAGCAGCTTATATCCAGCGGGAGGGCCGGGCACCGGGGAGCTGTTTTTT
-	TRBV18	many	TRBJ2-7	CASSPRLQLSDPEQYF	TGTGCCAGCTCACCAAGGTTGCAGCTTTCAGATCCCGAGCAGTACTTC
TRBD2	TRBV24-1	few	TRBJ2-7	CATSPGTSDYEQYF	TGTGCCACCAGCCCCGGGACTAGCGATTACGAGCAGTACTTC
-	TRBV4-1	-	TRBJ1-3	CASSQRDLSSGNTIYF	TGCGCCAGCAGCCAGAGGGACCTCAGCTCTGGAAACACCATATATTTT
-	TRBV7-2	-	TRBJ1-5	CASSLQGWNQPQHF	TGTGCCAGCAGCTTGCAGGGTTGGAATCAGCCCCAGCATTTT
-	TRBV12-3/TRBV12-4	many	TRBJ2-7	CASSPRGRGDGHYEQYF	TGTGCCAGCAGTCCCCGGGGCCGGGGTGACGGGCACTACGAGCAGTACTTC
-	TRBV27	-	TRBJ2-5	CASSWGGGYETQYF	TGTGCCAGCAGTTGGGGAGGGGGGTATGAGACCCAGTACTTC
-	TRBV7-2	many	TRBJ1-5	CASSLVPGDQPQHF	TGTGCCAGCAGCTTAGTTCCCGGGGATCAGCCCCAGCATTTT
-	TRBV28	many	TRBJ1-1	CASSLVGSLITEAFF	TGTGCCAGCAGTTTAGTTGGGAGTTTGATCACTGAAGCTTTCTTT
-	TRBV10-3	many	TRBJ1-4	CAISESRSRNEKLFF	TGTGCCATCAGTGAGTCGAGGAGCCGGAATGAAAAACTGTTTTTT
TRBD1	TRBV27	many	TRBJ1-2	CASKEETGGGYGYTF	TGTGCCAGCAAAGAAGAAACAGGGGGAGGATATGGCTACACCTTC
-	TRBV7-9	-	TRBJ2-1	CASSKGAGFYNEQFF	TGTGCCAGCAGTAAAGGGGCAGGGTTTTACAATGAGCAGTTCTTC
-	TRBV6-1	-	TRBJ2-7	CASRPREWSYEQYF	TGTGCCAGCAGGCCACGGGAGTGGAGCTACGAGCAGTACTTC
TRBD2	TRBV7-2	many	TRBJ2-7	CASSLDGSGSDEQYF	TGTGCCAGCAGCTTAGATGGTAGCGGGAGTGACGAGCAGTACTTC
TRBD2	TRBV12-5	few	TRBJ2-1	CASGLDTGGFIYNEQFF	TGTGCTAGTGGTTTGGACACGGGGGGGTTCATCTACAATGAGCAGTTCTTC
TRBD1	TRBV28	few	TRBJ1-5	CASSLARTGPNQPQHF	TGTGCCAGCAGTTTAGCCCGGACAGGGCCAAATCAGCCCCAGCATTTT